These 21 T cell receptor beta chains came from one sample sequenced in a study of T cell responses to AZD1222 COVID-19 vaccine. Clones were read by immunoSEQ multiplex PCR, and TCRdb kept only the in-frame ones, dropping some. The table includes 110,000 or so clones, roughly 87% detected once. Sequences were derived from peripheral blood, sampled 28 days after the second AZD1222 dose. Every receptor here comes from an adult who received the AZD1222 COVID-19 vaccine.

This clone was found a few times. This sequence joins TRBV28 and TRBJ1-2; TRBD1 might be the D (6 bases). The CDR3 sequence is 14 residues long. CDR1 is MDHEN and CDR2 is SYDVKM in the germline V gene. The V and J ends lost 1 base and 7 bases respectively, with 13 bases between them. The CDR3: CASSLLGSRGGYTF. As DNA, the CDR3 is TGTGCCAGCAGTTTATTAGGGAGCAGGGGTGGCTACACCTTC.

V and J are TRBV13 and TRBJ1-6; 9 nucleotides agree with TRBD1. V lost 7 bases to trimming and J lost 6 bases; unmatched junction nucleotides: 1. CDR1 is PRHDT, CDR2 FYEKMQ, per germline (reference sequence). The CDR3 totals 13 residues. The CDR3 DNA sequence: TGTGCCAGCACGGACAGGGGTAATTCACCCCTCCACTTT. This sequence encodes CASTDRGNSPLHF.

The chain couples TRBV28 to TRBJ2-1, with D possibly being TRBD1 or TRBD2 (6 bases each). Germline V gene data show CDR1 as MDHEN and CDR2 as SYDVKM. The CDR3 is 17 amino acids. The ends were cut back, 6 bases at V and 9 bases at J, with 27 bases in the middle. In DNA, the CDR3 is TGTGCCAGCAGGGCCGAGGGGGGAGCCCCTTCCCACAGTGAGCAGTTCTTC. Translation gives CASRAEGGAPSHSEQFF.

The CDR3 bases are TGCGCCAGCAGCTTGGGGGGGACAGCGCCCTCATGGGAGCAGTACTTC. This encodes CASSLGGTAPSWEQYF. The J gene is TRBJ2-7, the V gene TRBV5-1, with 7 bases matching TRBD1. With 0 bases clipped from V and 7 bases from J, the junction kept 13 bases outside the gene matches. The germline V gene has CDR1 SGHRS and CDR2 YFSETQ. The CDR3 covers 16 residues.

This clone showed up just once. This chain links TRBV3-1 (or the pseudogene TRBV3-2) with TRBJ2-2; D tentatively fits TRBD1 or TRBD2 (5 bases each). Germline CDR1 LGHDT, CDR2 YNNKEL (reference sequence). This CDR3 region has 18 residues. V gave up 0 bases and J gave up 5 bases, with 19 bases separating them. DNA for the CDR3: TGTGCCAGCAGCCAAGATCTTGGGGCAAGGGGACGGACCGGGGAGCTGTTTTTT. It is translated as CASSQDLGARGRTGELFF.

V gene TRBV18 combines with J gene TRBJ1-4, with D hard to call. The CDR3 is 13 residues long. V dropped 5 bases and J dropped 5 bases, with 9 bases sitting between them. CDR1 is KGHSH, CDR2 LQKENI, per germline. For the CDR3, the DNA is TGTGCCAGCTCAGAGGGAGTGAATGAAAAACTGTTTTTT. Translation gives CASSEGVNEKLFF.

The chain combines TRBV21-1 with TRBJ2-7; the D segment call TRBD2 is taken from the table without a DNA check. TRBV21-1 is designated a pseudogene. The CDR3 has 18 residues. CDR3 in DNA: TGTGCCAGCAGCAGAGAAGAGGGCCCTGGCGGGGTCCCGTTTGAGCAGTACTTC. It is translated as CASSREEGPGGVPFEQYF.

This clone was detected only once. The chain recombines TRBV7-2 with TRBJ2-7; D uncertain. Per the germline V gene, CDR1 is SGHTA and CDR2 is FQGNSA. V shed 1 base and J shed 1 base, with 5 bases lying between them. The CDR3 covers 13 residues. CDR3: CASSLGLSYEQYF. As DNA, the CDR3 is TGTGCCAGCAGCTTAGGACTTTCCTACGAGCAGTACTTC.

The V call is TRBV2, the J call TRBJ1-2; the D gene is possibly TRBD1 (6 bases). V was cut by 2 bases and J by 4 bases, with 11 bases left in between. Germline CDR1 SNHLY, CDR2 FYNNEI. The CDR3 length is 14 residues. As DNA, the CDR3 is TGTGCCAGCAGTGAAATTGGGGGCAGCTATGGCTACACCTTC. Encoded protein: CASSEIGGSYGYTF.

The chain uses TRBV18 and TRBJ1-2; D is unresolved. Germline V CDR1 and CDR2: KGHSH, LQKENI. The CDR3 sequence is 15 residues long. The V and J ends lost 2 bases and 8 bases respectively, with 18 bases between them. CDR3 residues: CASSPDQVPLMGYTF. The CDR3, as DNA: TGTGCCAGCTCACCAGACCAGGTGCCGCTTATGGGCTACACCTTC. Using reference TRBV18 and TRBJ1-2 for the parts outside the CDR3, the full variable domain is NAGVMQNPRHLVRRRGQEARLRCSPMKGHSHVYWYRQLPEEGLKFMVYLQKENIIDESGMPKERFSAEFPKEGPSILRIQQVVRGDSAAYFCASSPDQVPLMGYTFGSGTRLTVV.

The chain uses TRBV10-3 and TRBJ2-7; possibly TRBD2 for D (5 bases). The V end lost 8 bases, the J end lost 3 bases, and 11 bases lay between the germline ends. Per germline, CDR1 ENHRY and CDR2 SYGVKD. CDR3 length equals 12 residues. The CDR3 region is CAIGADLYEQYF. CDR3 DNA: TGTGCCATCGGAGCGGACCTCTACGAGCAGTACTTC.

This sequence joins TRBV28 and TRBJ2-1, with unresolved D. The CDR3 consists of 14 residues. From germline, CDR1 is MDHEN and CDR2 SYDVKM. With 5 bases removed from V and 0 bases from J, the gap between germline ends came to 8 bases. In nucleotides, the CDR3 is TGTGCCAGCAGTCTTCTGGGCTCCTACAATGAGCAGTTCTTC. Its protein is CASSLLGSYNEQFF.

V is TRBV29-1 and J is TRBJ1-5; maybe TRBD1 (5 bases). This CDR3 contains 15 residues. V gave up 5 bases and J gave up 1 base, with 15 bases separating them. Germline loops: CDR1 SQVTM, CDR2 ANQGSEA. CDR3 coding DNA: TGCAGCGTTTCCTGGGAGTCAGGGAGCAATCAGCCCCAGCATTTT. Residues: CSVSWESGSNQPQHF. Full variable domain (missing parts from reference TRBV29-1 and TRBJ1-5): SAVISQKPSRDICQRGTSLTIQCQVDSQVTMMFWYRQQPGQSLTLIATANQGSEATYESGFVIDKFPISRPNLTFSTLTVSNMSPEDSSIYLCSVSWESGSNQPQHFGDGTRLSIL.

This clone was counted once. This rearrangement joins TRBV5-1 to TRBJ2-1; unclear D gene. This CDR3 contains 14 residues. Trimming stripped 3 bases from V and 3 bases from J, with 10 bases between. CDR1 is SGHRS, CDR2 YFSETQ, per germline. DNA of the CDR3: TGCGCCAGCAGCTCCGACACCGGCTACAATGAGCAGTTCTTC. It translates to CASSSDTGYNEQFF.

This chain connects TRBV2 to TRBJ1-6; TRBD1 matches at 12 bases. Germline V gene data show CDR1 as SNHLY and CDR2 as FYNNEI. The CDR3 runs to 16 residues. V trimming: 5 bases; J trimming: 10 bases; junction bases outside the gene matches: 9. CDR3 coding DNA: TGTGCCAGCAGTCGACGTACCGGGACAGGGGGCTCACCCCTCCACTTT. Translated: CASSRRTGTGGSPLHF.

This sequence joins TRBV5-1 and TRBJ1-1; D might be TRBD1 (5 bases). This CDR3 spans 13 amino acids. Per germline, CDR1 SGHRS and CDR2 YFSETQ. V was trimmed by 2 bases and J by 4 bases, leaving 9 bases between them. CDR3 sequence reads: CASSFGARTEAFF. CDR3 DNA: TGCGCCAGCAGCTTTGGGGCACGCACTGAAGCTTTCTTT.

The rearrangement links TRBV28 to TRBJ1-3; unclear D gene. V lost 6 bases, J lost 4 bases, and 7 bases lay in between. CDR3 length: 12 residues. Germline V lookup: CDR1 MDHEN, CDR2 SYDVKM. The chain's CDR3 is CASRSEGNTIYF. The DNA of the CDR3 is TGTGCCAGCAGATCGGAGGGAAACACCATATATTTT.

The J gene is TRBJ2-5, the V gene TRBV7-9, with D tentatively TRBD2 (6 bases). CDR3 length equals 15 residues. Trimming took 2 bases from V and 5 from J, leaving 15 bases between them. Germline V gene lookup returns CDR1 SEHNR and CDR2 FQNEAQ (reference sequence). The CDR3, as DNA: TGTGCCAGCAGCTTAACGCGGGGTTCAGGGGAGACCCAGTACTTC. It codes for CASSLTRGSGETQYF.

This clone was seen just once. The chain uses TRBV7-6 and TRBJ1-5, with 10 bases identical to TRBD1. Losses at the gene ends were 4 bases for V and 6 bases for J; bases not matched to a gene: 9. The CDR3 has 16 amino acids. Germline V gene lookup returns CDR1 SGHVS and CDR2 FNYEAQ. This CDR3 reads CASSSPGQGGGQPQHF. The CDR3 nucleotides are TGTGCCAGCAGCTCCCCCGGACAGGGGGGAGGTCAGCCCCAGCATTTT.

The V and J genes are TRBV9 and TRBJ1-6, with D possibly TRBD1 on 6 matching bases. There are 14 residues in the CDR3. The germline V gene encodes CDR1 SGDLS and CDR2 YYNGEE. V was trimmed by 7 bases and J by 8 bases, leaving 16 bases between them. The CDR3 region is CASVTRSGDSPLHF. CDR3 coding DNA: TGTGCCAGCGTGACGCGGTCAGGGGATTCACCCCTCCACTTT. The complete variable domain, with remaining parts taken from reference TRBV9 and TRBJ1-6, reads DSGVTQTPKHLITATGQRVTLRCSPRSGDLSVYWYQQSLDQGLQFLIQYYNGEERAKGNILERFSAQQFPDLHSELNLSSLELGDSALYFCASVTRSGDSPLHFGNGTRLTVT.

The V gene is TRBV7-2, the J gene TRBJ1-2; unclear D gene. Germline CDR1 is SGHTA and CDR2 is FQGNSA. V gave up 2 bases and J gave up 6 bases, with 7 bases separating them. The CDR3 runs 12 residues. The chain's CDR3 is CASSLTDHGYTF. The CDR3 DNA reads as TGTGCCAGCAGCTTAACAGATCATGGCTACACCTTC.